A selection of T cell receptor beta chains follows, all from one sample in a study of blood T cell repertoires in COVID-19. This table comes from immunoSEQ multiplex PCR, and its TCRdb copy is limited to in-frame clones, with some not included. The sample carries about 230,000 clones, 80% to 90% recorded once. The sequenced sample consisted of peripheral blood. Receptors originate from a man in his forties with active or convalescent COVID-19. Each CDR3 is given with its conserved first and last residue. D genes are given only for firm matches. Size tells how often a clone was seen (once, few, many) or the class of an expanded clone, and some rows leave it out.

v_gene,j_gene,d_gene,abundance,CDR3aa,CDR3nt
TRBV6-5,TRBJ2-1,TRBD1,NA,CASRDRGYEQFF,TGTGCCAGCAGGGACAGGGGTTATGAGCAGTTCTTC
TRBV7-2,TRBJ1-5,NA,few,CASSPGVENQPQHF,TGTGCCAGCAGCCCCGGGGTGGAAAATCAGCCCCAGCATTTT
TRBV19,TRBJ1-4,TRBD1,NA,CASSPDRNEKLFF,TGTGCCAGTAGTCCGGACAGGAATGAAAAACTGTTTTTT
TRBV4-2,TRBJ1-2,NA,NA,CASSTITSNYGYTF,TGTGCCAGCAGCACAATAACATCTAACTATGGCTACACCTTC
TRBV29-1,TRBJ2-7,NA,NA,CSVARTGTYEQYF,TGCAGCGTTGCCCGGACTGGAACCTACGAGCAGTACTTC
TRBV30,TRBJ1-1,TRBD1,few,CASRLGTGYTEAFF,TGTGCCTCTCGTCTCGGGACAGGGTACACTGAAGCTTTCTTT
TRBV4-1,TRBJ1-2,NA,NA,CASSPRGGARGYTF,TGCGCCAGCAGCCCTCGGGGGGGGGCGCGAGGCTACACCTTC
TRBV11-3,TRBJ1-1,NA,once,CASSLDRQTEAFF,TGTGCCAGCAGCTTAGACAGGCAGACTGAAGCTTTCTTT
TRBV9,TRBJ1-6,TRBD1,NA,CASSGHRGLNSPLHF,TGTGCCAGCAGCGGACACAGGGGGCTTAATTCACCCCTCCACTTT
TRBV5-1,TRBJ2-7,NA,few,CASTTTGPPYEQYF,TGCGCCAGCACCACGACAGGACCCCCTTACGAGCAGTACTTC
TRBV7-8,TRBJ1-4,TRBD1,NA,CASSLIARGEKLFF,TGTGCCAGCAGCCTAATCGCCAGGGGGGAAAAACTGTTTTTT
TRBV28,TRBJ1-5,NA,once,CASSPGSNQPQHF,TGTGCCAGCAGTCCAGGTTCCAATCAGCCCCAGCATTTT
TRBV19,TRBJ1-6,NA,NA,CASSLLGHLISYNSPLHF,TGTGCCAGTAGCCTACTGGGACACCTAATCTCCTATAATTCACCCCTCCACTTT
TRBV2,TRBJ2-7,TRBD2,NA,CASSLTSGSPYEQYF,TGTGCCAGCAGCCTCACTAGCGGGAGCCCTTACGAGCAGTACTTC
TRBV6-6,TRBJ1-2,TRBD1,few,CASSGTGVGYTF,TGTGCCAGCAGCGGGACAGGGGTAGGCTACACCTTC
TRBV27,TRBJ1-4,TRBD1,NA,CASSRQGAGEKLFF,TGTGCCAGCAGTCGACAGGGGGCTGGTGAAAAACTGTTTTTT
TRBV10-3,TRBJ1-4,NA,NA,CATARGTGTLEKLFF,TGTGCCACCGCAAGAGGAACGGGGACACTTGAAAAACTGTTTTTT
TRBV27,TRBJ1-1,TRBD1,NA,CASSWTGGNTEAFF,TGTGCCAGCAGTTGGACAGGGGGGAACACTGAAGCTTTCTTT
TRBV9,TRBJ1-2,NA,NA,CASSVPTYGYTF,TGTGCCAGCAGCGTACCTACCTATGGCTACACCTTC
TRBV2,TRBJ1-1,NA,NA,CASSDREGRTEAFF,TGTGCCAGCAGTGACAGGGAAGGGCGCACTGAAGCTTTCTTT
TRBV11-3,TRBJ1-4,TRBD1,NA,CASSRGQGNEKLFF,TGTGCCAGCAGCCGGGGACAGGGAAACGAAAAACTGTTTTTT
TRBV5-4,TRBJ2-7,NA,NA,CASSSRQDYEQYF,TGTGCCAGCAGCTCACGACAAGACTACGAGCAGTACTTC
TRBV7-3,TRBJ1-2,NA,NA,CASSAYSEGTGTTYGYTF,TGTGCCAGCAGCGCTTACTCGGAGGGTACAGGAACAACCTATGGCTACACCTTC
TRBV6-6,TRBJ1-3,TRBD1,NA,CASSRVRTGGFGNTIYF,TGTGCCAGCAGTCGGGTTAGGACAGGGGGGTTTGGAAACACCATATATTTT
TRBV30,TRBJ1-2,TRBD1,NA,CAWRDGTGTVGGYTF,TGTGCCTGGAGAGACGGGACAGGGACAGTAGGTGGCTACACCTTC
TRBV5-4,TRBJ2-7,TRBD1,NA,CASSLQGAYEQYF,TGTGCCAGCAGCTTACAGGGGGCTTACGAGCAGTACTTC
TRBV19,TRBJ1-1,TRBD1,NA,CASTSSDRGNGEAFF,TGTGCCAGTACCTCATCCGACAGGGGGAATGGTGAAGCTTTCTTT
TRBV29-1,TRBJ2-7,NA,NA,CSVRGESYEQYF,TGCAGCGTTCGGGGTGAGTCCTACGAGCAGTACTTC
TRBV19,TRBJ1-5,NA,NA,CASSIEPGQPWGNQPQHF,TGTGCCAGTAGTATAGAGCCCGGACAACCGTGGGGCAATCAGCCCCAGCATTTT
TRBV7-8,TRBJ1-2,NA,NA,CASSPSGEGLYGYTF,TGTGCCAGCAGCCCCTCGGGTGAGGGCTTATATGGCTACACCTTC
TRBV3-1/TRBV3-2,TRBJ2-5,TRBD2,NA,CASSQGPPRGGPKTQYF,TGTGCCAGCAGCCAAGGCCCCCCGCGGGGGGGCCCTAAGACCCAGTACTTC
TRBV6-1,TRBJ1-5,NA,NA,CASSEGQHSNQPQHF,TGTGCCAGCAGTGAAGGACAGCATAGCAATCAGCCCCAGCATTTT
TRBV5-1,TRBJ2-2,NA,NA,CASSLMSPRSTGELFF,TGCGCCAGCAGCTTGATGTCACCCCGGAGCACCGGGGAGCTGTTTTTT
TRBV19,TRBJ1-1,NA,NA,CASSRGGLTEAFF,TGTGCCAGTAGCCGGGGGGGGCTCACTGAAGCTTTCTTT
TRBV7-2,TRBJ2-1,NA,NA,CASSLVRWEEQFF,TGTGCCAGCAGCTTAGTGAGGTGGGAGGAGCAGTTCTTC
TRBV5-4,TRBJ1-2,NA,NA,CASSLGQANYGYTF,TGTGCCAGCAGCTTGGGACAGGCTAACTATGGCTACACCTTC
TRBV10-3,TRBJ1-2,NA,NA,CAISESGGGYTF,TGTGCCATCAGTGAGTCAGGAGGGGGCTACACCTTC
TRBV30,TRBJ1-3,NA,NA,CACRNSGNTIYF,TGTGCCTGCAGGAACTCTGGAAACACCATATATTTT
TRBV6-1,TRBJ1-4,NA,NA,CASSERPGSTNEKLFF,TGTGCCAGCAGTGAAAGGCCAGGATCGACTAATGAAAAACTGTTTTTT
TRBV18,TRBJ1-1,NA,once,CASSQLAFEAFF,TGTGCCAGCTCACAACTAGCCTTTGAAGCTTTCTTT
TRBV6-6,TRBJ1-1,NA,once,CASSYSTPRNTEAFF,TGTGCCAGCAGTTACTCGACACCCAGGAACACTGAAGCTTTCTTT
TRBV3-1/TRBV3-2,TRBJ2-2,NA,NA,CASSQDPAGNTGELFF,TGTGCCAGCAGCCAAGACCCGGCAGGGAACACCGGGGAGCTGTTTTTT
TRBV5-6,TRBJ2-3,NA,NA,CASSVGERTDTQYF,TGTGCCAGCTCGGTTGGGGAGAGAACAGATACGCAGTATTTT
TRBV18,TRBJ2-4,TRBD2,NA,CASSLSGSGRSKNIQYF,TGTGCCAGCTCCCTGTCGGGTAGCGGGAGGTCCAAAAACATTCAGTACTTC
TRBV18,TRBJ2-2,TRBD2,NA,CASSPQRGDTGELFF,TGTGCCAGCTCACCCCAGCGGGGGGACACCGGGGAGCTGTTTTTT
TRBV19,TRBJ1-1,TRBD1,NA,CASRMDRGNTEAFF,TGTGCCAGTAGGATGGACAGGGGGAACACTGAAGCTTTCTTT
TRBV4-1,TRBJ2-7,NA,NA,CASSSEETFPYEQYF,TGCGCCAGCAGCTCAGAGGAGACTTTTCCCTACGAGCAGTACTTC
TRBV4-2,TRBJ2-2,TRBD1,NA,CASSQVGTGDRTGELFF,TGTGCCAGCAGCCAAGTGGGGACAGGGGACAGAACCGGGGAGCTGTTTTTT
TRBV10-1,TRBJ1-2,NA,NA,CASILRGLSRGYTF,TGCGCCAGCATACTCAGGGGCCTATCGAGGGGCTACACCTTC
TRBV18,TRBJ1-2,NA,NA,CASSPDREHGYTF,TGTGCCAGCTCACCAGACCGGGAACATGGCTACACCTTC
TRBV5-1,TRBJ2-6,NA,NA,CASSLALSGANVLTF,TGCGCCAGCAGCTTGGCCCTCTCTGGGGCCAACGTCCTGACTTTC
TRBV11-2,TRBJ2-1,NA,NA,CASSLSGSRDNEQFF,TGTGCCAGCAGCTTGTCGGGGAGTCGTGACAATGAGCAGTTCTTC
TRBV19,TRBJ2-7,NA,NA,CASMGDLDEQYF,TGTGCCAGTATGGGGGACTTGGACGAGCAGTACTTC
TRBV2,TRBJ1-6,NA,few,CASGGDGRSPLHF,TGTGCCAGCGGGGGGGACGGGCGTTCACCCCTCCACTTT